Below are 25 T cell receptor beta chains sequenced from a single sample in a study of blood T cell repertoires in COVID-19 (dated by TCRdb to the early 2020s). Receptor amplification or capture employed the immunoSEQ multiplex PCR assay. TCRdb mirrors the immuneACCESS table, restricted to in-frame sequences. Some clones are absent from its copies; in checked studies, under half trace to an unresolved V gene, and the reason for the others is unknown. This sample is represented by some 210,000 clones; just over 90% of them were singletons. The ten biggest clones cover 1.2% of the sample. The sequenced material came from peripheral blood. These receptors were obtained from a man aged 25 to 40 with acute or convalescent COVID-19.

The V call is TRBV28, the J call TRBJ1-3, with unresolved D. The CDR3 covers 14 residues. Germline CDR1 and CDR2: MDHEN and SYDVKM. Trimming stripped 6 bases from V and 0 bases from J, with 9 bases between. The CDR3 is CASRGVNSGNTIYF. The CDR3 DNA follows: TGTGCCAGCAGGGGCGTAAACTCTGGAAACACCATATATTTT.

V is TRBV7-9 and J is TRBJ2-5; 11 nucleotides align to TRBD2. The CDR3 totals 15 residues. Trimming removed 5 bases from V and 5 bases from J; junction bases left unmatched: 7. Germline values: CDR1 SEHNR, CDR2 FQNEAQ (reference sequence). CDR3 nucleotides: TGTGCCAGCAGCAGCCCACTAGCGGGAGCCGAGACCCAGTACTTC. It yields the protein CASSSPLAGAETQYF.

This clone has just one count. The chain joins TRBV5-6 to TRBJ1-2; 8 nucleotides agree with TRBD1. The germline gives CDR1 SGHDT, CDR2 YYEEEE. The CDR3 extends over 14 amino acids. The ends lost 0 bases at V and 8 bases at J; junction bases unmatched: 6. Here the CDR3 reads CASSLGAGGQGYTF. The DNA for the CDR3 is TGTGCCAGCAGCTTGGGGGCAGGGGGCCAGGGCTACACCTTC.

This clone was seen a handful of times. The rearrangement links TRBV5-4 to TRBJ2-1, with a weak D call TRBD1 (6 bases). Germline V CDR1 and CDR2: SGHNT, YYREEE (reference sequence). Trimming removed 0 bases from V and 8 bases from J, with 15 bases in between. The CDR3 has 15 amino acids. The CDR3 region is CASSLGGGTRDEQFF. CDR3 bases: TGTGCCAGCAGCTTGGGTGGGGGCACAAGGGATGAGCAGTTCTTC.

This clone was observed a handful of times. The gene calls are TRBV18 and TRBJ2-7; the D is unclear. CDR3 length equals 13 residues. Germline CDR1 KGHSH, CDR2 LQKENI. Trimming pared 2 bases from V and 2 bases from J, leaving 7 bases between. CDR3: CASSPMSAYEQYF. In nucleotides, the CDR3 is TGTGCCAGCTCACCAATGTCTGCCTACGAGCAGTACTTC. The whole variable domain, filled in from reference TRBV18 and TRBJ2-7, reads NAGVMQNPRHLVRRRGQEARLRCSPMKGHSHVYWYRQLPEEGLKFMVYLQKENIIDESGMPKERFSAEFPKEGPSILRIQQVVRGDSAAYFCASSPMSAYEQYFGPGTRLTVT.

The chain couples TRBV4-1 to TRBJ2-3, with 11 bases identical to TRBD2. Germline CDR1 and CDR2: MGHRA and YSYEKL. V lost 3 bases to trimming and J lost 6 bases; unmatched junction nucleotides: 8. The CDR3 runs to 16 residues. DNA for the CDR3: TGCGCCAGCAGCCAGCCACTAGCGGGGGTCCGTGATACGCAGTATTTT. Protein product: CASSQPLAGVRDTQYF.

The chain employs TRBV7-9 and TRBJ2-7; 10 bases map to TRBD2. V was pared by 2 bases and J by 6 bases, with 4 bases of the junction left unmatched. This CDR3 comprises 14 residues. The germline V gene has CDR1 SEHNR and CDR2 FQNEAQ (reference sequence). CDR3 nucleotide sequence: TGTGCCAGCAGCTTACTAGCGGGGGACCGCGAGCAGTACTTC. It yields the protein CASSLLAGDREQYF. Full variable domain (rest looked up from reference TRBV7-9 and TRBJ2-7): DTGVSQNPRHKITKRGQNVTFRCDPISEHNRLYWYRQTLGQGPEFLTYFQNEAQLEKSRLLSDRFSAERPKGSFSTLEIQRTEQGDSAMYLCASSLLAGDREQYFGPGTRLTVT.

The CDR3 region is CASSQGQGSEKLFF. CDR3 DNA sequence: TGTGCCAGCAGCCAAGGACAGGGTTCTGAAAAACTGTTTTTT. The genes are TRBV4-2 and TRBJ1-4; TRBD1 aligns across 7 bases. Germline V gene data show CDR1 as LGHNA and CDR2 as YNFKEQ. CDR3 size: 14 residues. V lost 1 base to trimming and J lost 7 bases; unmatched junction nucleotides: 3.

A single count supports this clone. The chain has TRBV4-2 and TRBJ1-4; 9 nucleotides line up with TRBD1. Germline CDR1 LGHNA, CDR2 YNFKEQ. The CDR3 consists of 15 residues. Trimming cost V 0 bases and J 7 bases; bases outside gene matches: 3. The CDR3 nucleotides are TGTGCCAGCAGCCAAGAAATGGACAGGGGTGAAAAACTGTTTTTT. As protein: CASSQEMDRGEKLFF.

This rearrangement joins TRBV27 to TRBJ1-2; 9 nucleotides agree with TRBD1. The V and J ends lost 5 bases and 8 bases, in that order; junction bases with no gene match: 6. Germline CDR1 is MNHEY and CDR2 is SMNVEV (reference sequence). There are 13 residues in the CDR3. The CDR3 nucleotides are TGTGCCAGCAGTCCGACAGGGGGATACGGCTACACCTTC. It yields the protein CASSPTGGYGYTF.

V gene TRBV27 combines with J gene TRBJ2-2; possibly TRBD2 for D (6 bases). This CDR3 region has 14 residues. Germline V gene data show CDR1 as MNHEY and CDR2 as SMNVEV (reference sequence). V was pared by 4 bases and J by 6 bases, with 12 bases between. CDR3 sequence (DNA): TGTGCCAGCAGTTCTGGACTATTGGCCGGGGAGCTGTTTTTT. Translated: CASSSGLLAGELFF.

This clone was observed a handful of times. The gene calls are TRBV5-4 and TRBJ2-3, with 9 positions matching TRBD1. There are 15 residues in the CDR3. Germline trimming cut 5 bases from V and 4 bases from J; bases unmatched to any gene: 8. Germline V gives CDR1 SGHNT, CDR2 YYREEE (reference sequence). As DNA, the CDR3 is TGTGCCAGCAGTCGTGGGGACAGGGCCGCAGATACGCAGTATTTT. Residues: CASSRGDRAADTQYF.

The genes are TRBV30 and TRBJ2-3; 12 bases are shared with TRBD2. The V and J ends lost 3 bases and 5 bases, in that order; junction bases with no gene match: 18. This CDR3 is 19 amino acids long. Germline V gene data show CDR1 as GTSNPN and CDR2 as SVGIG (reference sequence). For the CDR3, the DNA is TGTGCCTGGAGGGGCCCTAAACTAGCGGGGGGAACCAATAGAGATACGCAGTATTTT. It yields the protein CAWRGPKLAGGTNRDTQYF.

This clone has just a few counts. As DNA, the CDR3 is TGTGCCAGCAGTTACCTTACAGGCCAATCACCCCTCCACTTT. This encodes CASSYLTGQSPLHF. The gene calls are TRBV6-6 and TRBJ1-6; D may be TRBD1 (5 bases). V was cut by 2 bases and J by 10 bases, with 12 bases left in between. Germline CDR1 reads MNHNY; CDR2 reads SVGAGI (reference sequence). The CDR3 is made up of 14 amino acids.

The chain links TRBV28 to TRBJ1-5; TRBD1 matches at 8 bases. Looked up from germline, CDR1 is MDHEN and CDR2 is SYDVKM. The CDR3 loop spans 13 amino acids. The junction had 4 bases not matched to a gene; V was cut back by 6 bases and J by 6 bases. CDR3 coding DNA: TGTGCCAGCAGGATGACAGGGGTTCAGCCCCAGCATTTT. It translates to CASRMTGVQPQHF.

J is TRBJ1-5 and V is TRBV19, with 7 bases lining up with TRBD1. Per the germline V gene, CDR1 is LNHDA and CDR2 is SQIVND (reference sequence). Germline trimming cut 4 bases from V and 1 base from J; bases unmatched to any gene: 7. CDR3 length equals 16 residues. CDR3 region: CASSTPTGSSNQPQHF. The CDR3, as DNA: TGTGCCAGTAGTACCCCGACAGGGTCGAGCAATCAGCCCCAGCATTTT.

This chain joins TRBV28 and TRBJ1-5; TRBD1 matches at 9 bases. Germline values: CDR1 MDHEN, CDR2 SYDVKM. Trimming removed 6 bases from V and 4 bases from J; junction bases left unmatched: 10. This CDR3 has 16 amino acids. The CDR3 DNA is TGTGCCAGCAGGCAGCTGGGACAGGGTGCGAATCAGCCCCAGCATTTT. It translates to CASRQLGQGANQPQHF. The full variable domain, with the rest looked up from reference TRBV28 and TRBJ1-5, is DVKVTQSSRYLVKRTGEKVFLECVQDMDHENMFWYRQDPGLGLRLIYFSYDVKMKEKGDIPEGYSVSREKKERFSLILESASTNQTSMYLCASRQLGQGANQPQHFGDGTRLSIL.

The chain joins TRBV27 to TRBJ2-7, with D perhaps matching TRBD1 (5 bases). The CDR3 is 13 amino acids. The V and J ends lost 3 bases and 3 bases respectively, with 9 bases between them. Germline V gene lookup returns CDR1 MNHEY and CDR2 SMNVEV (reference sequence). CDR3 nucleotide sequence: TGTGCCAGCAGTTTCGGGCAGGGCTACGAGCAGTACTTC. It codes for CASSFGQGYEQYF.

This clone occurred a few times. The DNA of the CDR3 is TGTGCCAGCAGAGATCAGGGGATTAATTCACCCCTCCACTTT. Its translation: CASRDQGINSPLHF. This chain links TRBV25-1 with TRBJ1-6; D possibly corresponds to TRBD1 (6 bases). The germline V gene has CDR1 MGHDK and CDR2 SYGVNS. This CDR3 has 14 amino acids. V was cut by 6 bases and J by 6 bases, with 12 bases left in between.

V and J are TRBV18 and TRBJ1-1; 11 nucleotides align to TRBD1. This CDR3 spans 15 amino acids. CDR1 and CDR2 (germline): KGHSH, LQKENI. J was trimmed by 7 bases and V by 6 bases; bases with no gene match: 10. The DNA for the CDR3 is TGTGCCAGCTCGCGAGACGGACAGGGGGCAAGTGAAGCTTTCTTT. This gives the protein CASSRDGQGASEAFF.

CDR3: CASSGSSGGYNEQFF. The DNA for the CDR3 is TGTGCCAGCAGTGGGAGTAGCGGGGGGTACAATGAGCAGTTCTTC. The chain has TRBV25-1 and TRBJ2-1; 10 positions agree with TRBD2. The trim removed 4 bases at V and 4 bases at J, leaving 4 bases unmatched. The CDR3 length is 15 residues. Germline assignment: CDR1 MGHDK and CDR2 SYGVNS.

CDR3 in amino acids: CASSLGTNQPQHF. The CDR3 coding sequence is TGTGCCAGCAGCTTGGGGACAAACCAGCCCCAGCATTTT. The chain links TRBV11-2 to TRBJ1-5; maybe TRBD1 (6 bases). Trimming pared 3 bases from V and 7 bases from J, leaving 10 bases between. CDR1 SGHAT and CDR2 FQNNGV come from the germline V gene. This CDR3 has 13 amino acids.

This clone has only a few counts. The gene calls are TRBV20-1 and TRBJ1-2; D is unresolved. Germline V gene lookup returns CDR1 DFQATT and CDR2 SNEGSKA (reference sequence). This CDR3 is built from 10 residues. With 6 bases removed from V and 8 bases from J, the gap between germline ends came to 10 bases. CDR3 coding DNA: TGCAGTGCCACTCTGGGCGGCTACACCTTC. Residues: CSATLGGYTF.

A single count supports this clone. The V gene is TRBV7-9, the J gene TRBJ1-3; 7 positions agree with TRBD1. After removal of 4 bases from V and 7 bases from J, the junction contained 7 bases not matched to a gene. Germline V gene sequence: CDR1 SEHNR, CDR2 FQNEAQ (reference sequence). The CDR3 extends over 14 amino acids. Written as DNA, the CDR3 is TGTGCCAGCAGCTCCCGACAGGGTTTTAACACCATATATTTT. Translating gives CASSSRQGFNTIYF.

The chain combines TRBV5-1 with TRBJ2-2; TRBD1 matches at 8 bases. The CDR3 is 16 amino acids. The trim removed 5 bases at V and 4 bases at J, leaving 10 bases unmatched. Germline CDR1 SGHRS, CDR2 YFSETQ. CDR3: CASSDARTGFTGELFF. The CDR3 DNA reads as TGCGCCAGCAGTGATGCCCGGACAGGGTTCACCGGGGAGCTGTTTTTT.